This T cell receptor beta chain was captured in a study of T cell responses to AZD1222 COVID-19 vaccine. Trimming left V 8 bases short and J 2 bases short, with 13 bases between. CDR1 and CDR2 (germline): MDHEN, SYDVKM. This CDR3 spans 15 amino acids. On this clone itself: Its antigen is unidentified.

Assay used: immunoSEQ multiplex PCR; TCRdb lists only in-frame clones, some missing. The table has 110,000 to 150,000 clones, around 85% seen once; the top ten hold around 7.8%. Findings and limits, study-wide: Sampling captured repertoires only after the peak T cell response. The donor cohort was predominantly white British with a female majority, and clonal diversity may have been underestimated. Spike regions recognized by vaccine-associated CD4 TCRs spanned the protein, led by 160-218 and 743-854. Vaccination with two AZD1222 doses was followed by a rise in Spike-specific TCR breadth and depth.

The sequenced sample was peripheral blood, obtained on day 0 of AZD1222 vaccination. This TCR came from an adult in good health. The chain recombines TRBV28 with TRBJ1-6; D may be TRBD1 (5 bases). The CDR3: CASSWGGAYNSPLHF. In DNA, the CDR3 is TGTGCCAGCTCATGGGGGGGGGCCTATAATTCACCCCTCCACTTT. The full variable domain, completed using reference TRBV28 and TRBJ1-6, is DVKVTQSSRYLVKRTGEKVFLECVQDMDHENMFWYRQDPGLGLRLIYFSYDVKMKEKGDIPEGYSVSREKKERFSLILESASTNQTSMYLCASSWGGAYNSPLHFGNGTRLTVT.